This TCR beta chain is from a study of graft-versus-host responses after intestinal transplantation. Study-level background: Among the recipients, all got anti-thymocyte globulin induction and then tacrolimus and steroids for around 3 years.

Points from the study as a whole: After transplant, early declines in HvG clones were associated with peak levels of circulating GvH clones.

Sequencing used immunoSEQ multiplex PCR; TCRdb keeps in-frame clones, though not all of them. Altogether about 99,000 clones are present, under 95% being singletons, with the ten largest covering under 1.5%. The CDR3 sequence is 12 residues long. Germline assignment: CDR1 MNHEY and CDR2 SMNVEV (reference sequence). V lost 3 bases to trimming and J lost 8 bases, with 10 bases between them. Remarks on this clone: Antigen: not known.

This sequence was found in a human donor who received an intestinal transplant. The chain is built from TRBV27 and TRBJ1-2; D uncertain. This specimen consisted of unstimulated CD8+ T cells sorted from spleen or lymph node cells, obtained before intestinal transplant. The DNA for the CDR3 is TGTGCCAGCAGTTTTTCGGGGAACGGCTACACCTTC. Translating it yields CASSFSGNGYTF.